This T cell receptor beta chain was identified in a study of blood T cell repertoires in COVID-19. Whole-study context: The study drew acute and convalescent COVID-19 samples from the United States, Italy and Spain. From T cells, B-cell-depleted T cells, or PBMCs came the material, which was cDNA or gDNA.

In the source study's methods: Reference gene primer amplification yielded estimated nucleated cell counts. Sequencing was performed with immunoSEQ multiplex PCR; in TCRdb, only in-frame clones are kept and a portion is missing. V and J calls and clone size are given by that table; D and trimming were obtained from the DNA. The sample records 15,000 to 20,000 clones, 65% to 90% being singletons. Germline-derived CDR1 and CDR2 are PRHDT and FYEKMQ (reference sequence). This CDR3 has 14 residues. V lost 4 bases and J 7 bases, leaving 16 bases between the germline ends. The chain employs TRBV13 and TRBJ1-1, with a possible D match to TRBD1 (5 bases). Sequenced material: peripheral blood. This TCR was sampled from a human donor with active COVID-19. The donor label of this sample is uncertain. The CDR3 nucleotides are TGTGCCAGCAGCTCCCTAGACAGTCGTTATGAAGCTTTCTTT. Residues: CASSSLDSRYEAFF.